These 20 T cell receptor beta chains originate from one sample sequenced in a study of CD8 T cells in ankylosing spondylitis. TCRdb itself ran the 5' RACE reads through MiXCR, one entry per CDR3 protein. Of some 240,000 distinct CDR3 sequences in the sample, approximately 20% were seen once. The sample was blood, either unsorted or a sorted T cell fraction (not recorded which). The receptors here all came from a male donor with ankylosing spondylitis or in good health (not recorded which).

The chain joins TRBV4-2 to TRBJ2-1, with D unresolved. CDR1 is LGHNA and CDR2 is YNFKEQ in the germline V gene. The CDR3 has 15 residues. Trimming stripped 4 bases from V and 0 bases from J, with 10 bases between. The DNA of the CDR3 is TGTGCCAGCAGCCCCACGACCCCCTCCTACAATGAGCAGTTCTTC. It encodes CASSPTTPSYNEQFF.

The CDR3 region is CSARGTERSTDTQYF. The CDR3 coding sequence is TGCAGTGCTAGAGGCACGGAGAGGAGTACAGATACGCAGTATTTT. The V gene is TRBV20-1, the J gene TRBJ2-3; unclear D gene. The CDR3 runs 15 residues. Trimming shortened V by 1 base and J by 3 bases, and 14 bases separated the two germline ends. CDR1 and CDR2 (germline): DFQATT, SNEGSKA (reference sequence).

Ten or more counts support this clonotype. This chain joins TRBV4-1 and TRBJ2-5; TRBD2 might be the D (5 bases). The CDR3 is made up of 16 amino acids. In germline, CDR1 is MGHRA, CDR2 YSYEKL. V was shortened by 3 bases and J by 1 base, with 15 bases between the two germline ends. The CDR3 DNA follows: TGCGCCAGCAGCCACGCCACCGGGGTTTCCCAAGAGACCCAGTACTTC. Translated: CASSHATGVSQETQYF.

The J gene is TRBJ2-7, the V gene TRBV20-1; 10 bases agree with TRBD2. J lost 6 bases, V lost 6 bases, and 11 bases had no gene match. Germline V lookup: CDR1 DFQATT, CDR2 SNEGSKA (reference sequence). The CDR3 is 14 residues long. The CDR3 region is CSARVVAGGSEQYF. DNA for the CDR3: TGCAGTGCCAGGGTAGTAGCGGGAGGTAGCGAGCAGTACTTC.

V is TRBV27 and J is TRBJ2-1, with a tentative D call TRBD1 (5 bases). The CDR3 runs to 14 residues. V was shortened by 3 bases and J by 2 bases, with 8 bases between the two germline ends. Germline CDR1 MNHEY, CDR2 SMNVEV (reference sequence). The CDR3 loop reads CASSFQGPYNEQFF. The CDR3 nucleotides read TGTGCCAGCAGTTTCCAGGGCCCCTACAATGAGCAGTTCTTC.

This clonotype turned up a few times. J is TRBJ2-7 and V is TRBV7-8; D remains unclear. This CDR3 is built from 12 residues. V lost 4 bases and J 10 bases, leaving 14 bases between the germline ends. Germline V gene lookup returns CDR1 SGHVS and CDR2 FQNEAQ. Written as DNA, the CDR3 is TGTGCCAGCAGCTACTACACCTCTAACCAGTACTTC. It translates to CASSYYTSNQYF.

The chain carries TRBV7-9 and TRBJ2-3; D gene ambiguous. This CDR3 is 14 amino acids long. CDR1 is SEHNR and CDR2 is FQNEAQ in the germline V gene (reference sequence). Trimming shortened V by 4 bases and J by 0 bases, and 8 bases separated the two germline ends. CDR3 DNA sequence: TGTGCCAGCAGCTCCCCCTACAGCACAGATACGCAGTATTTT. It translates to CASSSPYSTDTQYF.

As DNA, the CDR3 is TGTGCCAGCAGCATAAGCGGCGGGAGCACAGATACGCAGTATTTT. It yields the protein CASSISGGSTDTQYF. The V and J genes are TRBV7-6 and TRBJ2-3; a possible D gene is TRBD2 (5 bases). Between the trimmed V and J ends, which lost 5 bases and 0 bases, there was a span of 12 bases. Germline V gene lookup returns CDR1 SGHVS and CDR2 FNYEAQ. The CDR3 has 15 amino acids.

The genes are TRBV4-3 and TRBJ2-7; tentative D call: TRBD1 (5 bases). The V gene lost 0 bases and the J gene lost 0 bases, with 12 bases spanning the gap. This CDR3 comprises 16 residues. Germline V gene data show CDR1 as LGHNA and CDR2 as YSLEER. CDR3 sequence (DNA): TGCGCCAGCAGCCAAGATGCAACAGGCCCCTCCTACGAGCAGTACTTC. This gives the protein CASSQDATGPSYEQYF.

There are many counts of this clonotype. V usage is TRBV11-1 and J usage is TRBJ2-1; 11 bases match TRBD2. Looked up from germline, CDR1 is SGHAT and CDR2 is FQDESV (reference sequence). This CDR3 contains 18 residues. The V and J ends lost 5 bases and 4 bases, in that order; junction bases with no gene match: 13. CDR3 nucleotide sequence: TGTGCCAGCAGCGAAGCCCTCCCGACTAGCGGGAAGTACAATGAGCAGTTCTTC. Protein sequence: CASSEALPTSGKYNEQFF.

This clonotype was observed many times. The DNA for the CDR3 is TGTGCCAGCAGTAGCGGGAGTGTGAATACGCAGTATTTT. It is translated as CASSSGSVNTQYF. The V and J genes are TRBV12-3 or TRBV12-4 and TRBJ2-3; 8 nucleotides align to TRBD2. J lost 7 bases, V lost 5 bases, and 5 bases had no gene match. CDR3 length equals 13 residues.

The V call is TRBV20-1, the J call TRBJ2-5; TRBD1 or TRBD2 may be the D gene (6 bases each). In germline, CDR1 is DFQATT, CDR2 SNEGSKA (reference sequence). This CDR3 region has 17 residues. Trimming shortened V by 3 bases and J by 2 bases, and 22 bases separated the two germline ends. The CDR3, as DNA: TGCAGTGCTAGGCCCACGGGGGCTTCTAGGTGGCAAGAGACCCAGTACTTC. The encoded protein is CSARPTGASRWQETQYF.

This clonotype was seen repeatedly, ten times or more. The gene calls are TRBV7-3 and TRBJ2-3, with 13 bases fitting TRBD2. The CDR3 runs 16 residues. Germline values: CDR1 SGHTA, CDR2 FQGTGA. V lost 4 bases to trimming and J lost 4 bases; unmatched junction nucleotides: 5. CDR3 bases: TGTGCCAGCAGCTATGGACTAGCGGGAGTGGCAGATACGCAGTATTTT. It is translated as CASSYGLAGVADTQYF.

This clonotype was seen a few times. The CDR3 DNA follows: TGCGCCAGCAGCCAGCCAGCGGCCTCGAACACCGGGGAGCTGTTTTTT. This gives the protein CASSQPAASNTGELFF. The chain employs TRBV4-1 and TRBJ2-2, with D tentatively TRBD2 (5 bases). Trimming cost V 3 bases and J 0 bases, with 11 bases left between them. The germline V gene encodes CDR1 MGHRA and CDR2 YSYEKL. The CDR3 contains 16 residues.

The gene calls are TRBV12-3 or TRBV12-4 and TRBJ2-1; TRBD1 agrees at 10 bases. CDR3 size: 15 residues. V shed 5 bases and J 6 bases; nucleotides not matched to a gene: 7. The CDR3: CASSTSWTGGNEQFF. DNA of the CDR3: TGTGCCAGCAGTACAAGTTGGACAGGGGGCAATGAGCAGTTCTTC.

This clonotype appeared a few times. V is TRBV10-3 and J is TRBJ1-1; maybe TRBD1 (5 bases). Germline V gene data show CDR1 as ENHRY and CDR2 as SYGVKD. The CDR3 totals 14 residues. Trimming took off 2 bases at V and 0 bases at J, with 7 bases between the two ends. The CDR3 region is CAISEGRVNTEAFF. CDR3 bases: TGTGCCATCAGTGAGGGCAGGGTGAACACTGAAGCTTTCTTT.

This clonotype was observed a handful of times. The CDR3: CSVVKRESSYEQYF. For the CDR3, the DNA is TGCAGCGTTGTCAAACGGGAGTCGTCCTACGAGCAGTACTTC. V gene TRBV29-1 combines with J gene TRBJ2-7; maybe TRBD2 (6 bases). Germline V gene lookup returns CDR1 SQVTM and CDR2 ANQGSEA. The CDR3 spans 14 residues. V was clipped by 4 bases and J by 1 base, with 14 bases between them.

This clonotype was observed a handful of times. This chain uses TRBV4-1 with TRBJ2-1; 14 bases match TRBD2. This CDR3 has 18 residues. J was trimmed by 8 bases and V by 0 bases; bases with no gene match: 9. Germline lookup yields CDR1 MGHRA and CDR2 YSYEKL. The CDR3 loop reads CASSQDPGTSGSVDEQFF. CDR3 in DNA: TGCGCCAGCAGCCAAGATCCCGGGACTAGCGGGAGTGTCGATGAGCAGTTCTTC.

The chain carries TRBV11-2 and TRBJ2-5; 8 bases are a match to TRBD1. In germline, CDR1 is SGHAT, CDR2 FQNNGV. The V segment lost 4 bases and the J segment 4 bases; nucleotides outside the gene matches: 5. The CDR3 consists of 14 residues. The CDR3 spells CASSSRTGPETQYF. The CDR3 DNA is TGTGCCAGCAGCTCCAGGACAGGGCCAGAGACCCAGTACTTC.

This clonotype was recorded a few times. This chain connects TRBV29-1 to TRBJ2-7, with 7 positions matching TRBD2. Germline-derived CDR1 and CDR2 are SQVTM and ANQGSEA. The CDR3 covers 13 residues. The V segment lost 4 bases and the J segment 4 bases; nucleotides outside the gene matches: 7. The CDR3 DNA reads as TGCAGCGTTGGGGTGGGCGGGAGTTACGAGCAGTACTTC. This translates into CSVGVGGSYEQYF.